Below are 30 T cell receptor beta chains sequenced from a single sample in a study of cytomegalovirus exposure and HLA in healthy donors. Vbeta (60) and Jbeta (13) primers were used in the PCR. The data were produced by immunoSEQ multiplex PCR, yet TCRdb's version contains in-frame clones alone and is incomplete. The profile covers 150,000 to 180,000 clones, with 70% to 80% appearing a single time and around 13% taken by the ten largest. The sample taken for sequencing was PBMCs. These receptors were obtained from a man aged 30 to 45 in good health and CMV-seropositive.

The J gene is TRBJ1-1, the V gene TRBV5-5; a weak D match, TRBD1 (6 bases). V was pared by 2 bases and J by 9 bases, with 14 bases between. This CDR3 comprises 13 residues. Germline CDR1 is SGHKS and CDR2 is YYEKEE (reference sequence). The CDR3 sequence: CASSFGQPEQAFF. The CDR3 DNA follows: TGTGCCAGCAGCTTCGGACAGCCGGAACAAGCTTTCTTT.

The chain combines TRBV7-6 with TRBJ2-5; D ambiguous. V gave up 1 base and J gave up 0 bases, with 9 bases separating them. This CDR3 is 15 amino acids long. CDR1 and CDR2 (germline): SGHVS, FNYEAQ. The CDR3 protein is CASSLVGADQETQYF. Here the CDR3 DNA reads TGTGCCAGCAGCTTAGTTGGCGCGGACCAAGAGACCCAGTACTTC.

The CDR3 loop reads CASRQSSNQPQHF. CDR3 DNA: TGTGCCAGCCGACAGTCCAGCAATCAGCCCCAGCATTTT. The chain has TRBV28 and TRBJ1-5, with D perhaps matching TRBD1 (5 bases). Looked up from germline, CDR1 is MDHEN and CDR2 is SYDVKM. The CDR3 has 13 residues. Trimming left V 8 bases short and J 1 base short, with 9 bases between.

This chain joins TRBV28 and TRBJ2-7; 14 nucleotides match TRBD2. Germline V gene sequence: CDR1 MDHEN, CDR2 SYDVKM. The CDR3 contains 14 residues. V lost 2 bases to trimming and J lost 8 bases; unmatched junction nucleotides: 2. CDR3 nucleotides: TGTGCCAGCAGTTTAAGGACTAGCGGGAGGAAGCAGTACTTC. Its translation is CASSLRTSGRKQYF.

The V and J genes are TRBV4-1 and TRBJ2-7, with no clear D. V lost 5 bases and J lost 0, with 8 bases in between. The CDR3 sequence is 13 residues long. From germline, CDR1 is MGHRA and CDR2 YSYEKL. CDR3 DNA sequence: TGCGCCAGCAGCGTAATGTTCTCCTACGAGCAGTACTTC. Residues: CASSVMFSYEQYF.

This clone was seen more than once but under ten times. The rearrangement joins TRBV19 to TRBJ1-4, with D unresolved. Trimming removed 6 bases at V and 5 bases at J, with 16 bases between. From germline, CDR1 is LNHDA and CDR2 SQIVND (reference sequence). The CDR3 contains 15 residues. In nucleotides, the CDR3 is TGTGCCAGTAGCAAACTCTACAGCTGGAATGAAAAACTGTTTTTT. This codes for CASSKLYSWNEKLFF.

This chain connects TRBV19 to TRBJ2-2, with no clear D. Trimming left V 3 bases short and J 0 bases short, with 5 bases between. The CDR3 runs 14 residues. From germline, CDR1 is LNHDA and CDR2 SQIVND (reference sequence). This chain's CDR3 is CASSMSANTGELFF. In DNA form, the CDR3 reads TGTGCCAGTAGTATGTCAGCGAACACCGGGGAGCTGTTTTTT.

The chain combines TRBV7-2 with TRBJ2-4; D perhaps matches TRBD1 (6 bases). Germline values: CDR1 SGHTA, CDR2 FQGNSA. V lost 3 bases, J lost 14 bases, and 17 bases lay in between. This CDR3 is built from 13 residues. CDR3 DNA: TGTGCCAGCAGCTTTAACCCCCGGGACATAAAGTACTTC. This sequence encodes CASSFNPRDIKYF.

The chain has TRBV2 and TRBJ1-1; D is uncertain. Trimming removed 5 bases from V and 3 bases from J, with 7 bases in between. CDR1 and CDR2 (germline): SNHLY, FYNNEI. The CDR3 loop spans 12 amino acids. The chain's CDR3 is CASSPSDTEAFF. The CDR3 region has the DNA TGTGCCAGCAGTCCGAGTGACACTGAAGCTTTCTTT.

V gene TRBV7-8 combines with J gene TRBJ2-7; a weak D match, TRBD1 (6 bases). Germline assignment: CDR1 SGHVS and CDR2 FQNEAQ. The V gene lost 6 bases and the J gene lost 6 bases, with 12 bases spanning the gap. The CDR3 has 12 amino acids. The DNA of the CDR3 is TGTGCCAGCAGTTATACAGGGACCGAGCAGTACTTC. Translating it yields CASSYTGTEQYF. The whole variable domain, remainder taken from reference TRBV7-8 and TRBJ2-7, is GAGVSQSPRYKVAKRGQDVALRCDPISGHVSLFWYQQALGQGPEFLTYFQNEAQLDKSGLPSDRFFAERPEGSVSTLKIQRTQQEDSAVYLCASSYTGTEQYFGPGTRLTVT.

This chain uses TRBV11-2 with TRBJ2-1; TRBD2 matches at 7 bases. Germline V lookup: CDR1 SGHAT, CDR2 FQNNGV. The CDR3 is 13 amino acids. J was trimmed by 12 bases and V by 5 bases; bases with no gene match: 10. CDR3: CASSPLVGGTQFF. The CDR3 DNA is TGTGCCAGCAGCCCACTGGTCGGGGGGACGCAGTTCTTC.

Comment on this clone: One end of the junction does not line up with germline, which may come from a read error. This chain uses TRBV7-9 with TRBJ2-7; a possible D gene is TRBD1 (7 bases). The CDR3 runs to 16 residues. In germline, CDR1 is SEHNR, CDR2 FQNEAQ (reference sequence). The CDR3 nucleotides are TGTTCCAGCAGCTTTCTGATTGGAGGGACAGATTACGAGCAGTACTTC. This gives the protein CSSSFLIGGTDYEQYF.

V is TRBV5-5 and J is TRBJ2-3, with D tentatively TRBD1 (7 bases). Germline V gene lookup returns CDR1 SGHKS and CDR2 YYEKEE (reference sequence). This CDR3 contains 16 residues. V shed 3 bases and J shed 5 bases, with 19 bases lying between them. This CDR3 reads CASSSPLTGRKDTQYF. The CDR3 DNA reads TGTGCCAGCAGCTCCCCATTGACAGGGAGGAAAGATACGCAGTATTTT. The full variable domain, in which reference TRBV5-5 and TRBJ2-3 provide the parts outside the CDR3, is DAGVTQSPTHLIKTRGQQVTLRCSPISGHKSVSWYQQVLGQGPQFIFQYYEKEERGRGNFPDRFSARQFPNYSSELNVNALLLGDSALYLCASSSPLTGRKDTQYFGPGTRLTVL.

This clone occurred a few times. V is TRBV2 and J is TRBJ1-2, with 7 bases fitting TRBD1. Trimming cost V 7 bases and J 2 bases; bases outside gene matches: 4. The CDR3 loop spans 13 amino acids. Germline V gene data show CDR1 as SNHLY and CDR2 as FYNNEI. The CDR3 loop is CASIRGRNYGYTF. CDR3 nucleotides: TGTGCCAGCATTAGGGGGCGCAACTATGGCTACACCTTC.

This clone was seen once. The chain joins TRBV18 to TRBJ2-7, with TRBD2 matching 14 bases. The germline CDR1 and CDR2 sequences are KGHSH and LQKENI. J gave up 5 bases and V 3 bases, and 3 bases lay outside the gene matches. This CDR3 has 15 residues. CDR3 in DNA: TGTGCCAGCTCACCGATGGGACTAGCGGGAGACGAGCAGTACTTC. Its protein is CASSPMGLAGDEQYF.

The chain uses TRBV5-1 and TRBJ2-1; TRBD2 agrees at 10 bases. Germline trimming cut 4 bases from V and 5 bases from J; bases unmatched to any gene: 9. The CDR3 sequence is 16 residues long. Germline loops: CDR1 SGHRS, CDR2 YFSETQ. The CDR3 loop reads CASSLPSGSRNNEQFF. The CDR3, as DNA: TGCGCCAGCAGCCTCCCTAGCGGGAGTAGGAACAATGAGCAGTTCTTC. The complete variable domain, with remaining parts taken from reference TRBV5-1 and TRBJ2-1, reads KAGVTQTPRYLIKTRGQQVTLSCSPISGHRSVSWYQQTPGQGLQFLFEYFSETQRNKGNFPGRFSGRQFSNSRSEMNVSTLELGDSALYLCASSLPSGSRNNEQFFGPGTRLTVL.

The V and J genes are TRBV28 and TRBJ2-6, with 7 bases that match TRBD1. J lost 0 bases, V lost 5 bases, and 1 base had no gene match. The germline V gene has CDR1 MDHEN and CDR2 SYDVKM. The CDR3 spans 15 residues. CDR3 sequence (DNA): TGTGCCAGCAGTGACAGGGCCTCTGGGGCCAACGTCCTGACTTTC. It specifies CASSDRASGANVLTF.

The V and J genes are TRBV2 and TRBJ2-1, with TRBD2 matching 13 bases. Germline-derived CDR1 and CDR2 are SNHLY and FYNNEI. The CDR3 is 16 residues long. After removal of 6 bases from V and 7 bases from J, the junction contained 9 bases not matched to a gene. The CDR3 DNA sequence: TGTGCCAGCAGACCATCACTAGCGGGAGGGACGAATGAGCAGTTCTTC. Translation: CASRPSLAGGTNEQFF.

V gene TRBV5-4 combines with J gene TRBJ2-2; 8 bases map to TRBD2. The CDR3 length is 15 residues. Germline-derived CDR1 and CDR2 are SGHNT and YYREEE (reference sequence). V was clipped by 4 bases and J by 4 bases; unmatched bases: 6. The CDR3 loop reads CASSLGAGVTGELFF. CDR3 bases: TGTGCCAGCAGCCTGGGAGCGGGAGTCACCGGGGAGCTGTTTTTT.

This chain uses TRBV5-1 with TRBJ2-1; 13 bases map to TRBD2. Per the germline V gene, CDR1 is SGHRS and CDR2 is YFSETQ. The CDR3 runs 19 residues. J lost 0 bases, V lost 2 bases, and 8 bases had no gene match. CDR3 sequence: CASSFAGTSGADSYNEQFF. The CDR3 DNA reads TGCGCCAGCAGCTTTGCCGGGACTAGCGGGGCGGACTCCTACAATGAGCAGTTCTTC.

The rearrangement links TRBV6-5 to TRBJ1-2; weak D call: TRBD1 (5 bases). V lost 0 bases, J lost 5 bases, and 16 bases lay in between. CDR1 is MNHEY and CDR2 is SVGAGI in the germline V gene. There are 16 residues in the CDR3. The CDR3 nucleotides are TGTGCCAGCAGTTACTCGAAGGCCAGGGCCCCATATGGCTACACCTTC. As protein: CASSYSKARAPYGYTF.

The chain joins TRBV27 to TRBJ2-7; possible D gene TRBD1, 5 bases. Germline-derived CDR1 and CDR2 are MNHEY and SMNVEV (reference sequence). V lost 5 bases and J 6 bases, leaving 14 bases between the germline ends. The CDR3 runs to 13 residues. The CDR3 region has the DNA TGTGCCAGCAGTCCAGGGCCCCGTCTCGAGCAGTACTTC. This gives the protein CASSPGPRLEQYF.

The chain has TRBV5-8 and TRBJ1-5, with 7 positions matching TRBD1. Germline CDR1 and CDR2: SGHTS and YDEGEE. This CDR3 region has 15 residues. The J segment lost 5 bases and the V segment lost 4 bases, leaving 9 bases of the junction unmatched. The CDR3 here is CASSAGQIEYQPQHF. The CDR3 DNA reads TGTGCCAGCAGCGCGGGACAGATCGAGTATCAGCCCCAGCATTTT.

This chain joins TRBV10-1 and TRBJ1-1; 8 nucleotides align to TRBD1. Germline-derived CDR1 and CDR2 are WNHNN and SYGVQD (reference sequence). There are 14 residues in the CDR3. The junction had 4 bases not matched to a gene; V was cut back by 6 bases and J by 1 base. The CDR3 DNA is TGCGCCAGCAGCGCCCAGGGGGCGAACACTGAAGCTTTCTTT. It yields the protein CASSAQGANTEAFF.

This clone was counted only a few times. The V call is TRBV19, the J call TRBJ2-1; 15 nucleotides match TRBD2. Unmatched junction bases numbered 8, after V lost 6 bases and J lost 5 bases. From germline, CDR1 is LNHDA and CDR2 SQIVND (reference sequence). The CDR3 runs 17 residues. CDR3: CASRSGLAGGANNEQFF. The DNA for the CDR3 is TGTGCCAGTAGGTCGGGACTAGCGGGAGGCGCCAACAATGAGCAGTTCTTC.

Comments on this clone: Within the sample, other DNA sequences also encode this same CDR3. The chain couples TRBV15 to TRBJ2-1; D is unclear. The V end was cut by 0 bases, the J end by 7 bases, with 16 bases between. Germline-derived CDR1 and CDR2 are LNHNV and YYDKDF (reference sequence). The CDR3 spans 16 residues. The CDR3 here is CATSRDPRPYLNEQFF. Here the CDR3 DNA reads TGTGCCACCAGCAGAGATCCTAGGCCCTACCTTAATGAGCAGTTCTTC.

This sequence joins TRBV18 and TRBJ2-1, with TRBD2 identical over 7 bases. Germline CDR1 reads KGHSH; CDR2 reads LQKENI. V shed 1 base and J 9 bases; nucleotides not matched to a gene: 0. This CDR3 is built from 12 residues. Here the CDR3 reads CASSPRGGEQFF. CDR3 sequence (DNA): TGTGCCAGCTCACCACGGGGGGGTGAGCAGTTCTTC.

The count of this clone is one. The chain has TRBV29-1 and TRBJ1-2, with 10 bases matching TRBD1. The CDR3 covers 14 residues. V shed 5 bases and J 8 bases; nucleotides not matched to a gene: 11. Germline loops: CDR1 SQVTM, CDR2 ANQGSEA. CDR3 DNA sequence: TGCAGCGTTTCCGAGACAGGGGGCCTATCCGGCTACACCTTC. This sequence encodes CSVSETGGLSGYTF.

This rearrangement joins TRBV9 to TRBJ2-3; the match to TRBD2 covers 9 bases. CDR1 SGDLS and CDR2 YYNGEE come from the germline V gene. The CDR3 contains 17 residues. V was clipped by 3 bases and J by 0 bases; unmatched bases: 8. As DNA, the CDR3 is TGTGCCAGCAGCGCTTCACTAGCGGGTCCTAGCACAGATACGCAGTATTTT. Translated, it gives CASSASLAGPSTDTQYF. The whole variable domain, remainder taken from reference TRBV9 and TRBJ2-3, is DSGVTQTPKHLITATGQRVTLRCSPRSGDLSVYWYQQSLDQGLQFLIQYYNGEERAKGNILERFSAQQFPDLHSELNLSSLELGDSALYFCASSASLAGPSTDTQYFGPGTRLTVL.

This CDR3 reads CASSQESSGGSLAKNIQYF. The CDR3 nucleotides read TGTGCCAGCAGCCAAGAGAGCTCGGGCGGGAGCCTAGCCAAAAACATTCAGTACTTC. The gene calls are TRBV14 and TRBJ2-4; TRBD2 agrees at 7 bases. After removal of 0 bases from V and 0 bases from J, the junction contained 11 bases not matched to a gene. The CDR3 is 19 residues long. CDR1 is SGHDN, CDR2 FVKESK, per germline.